The 16 T cell receptor beta chains below all came from one sample that was sequenced in a study of PD-1 blockade in mismatch repair-deficient tumors. Some clones are missing from TCRdb's copy, which holds only in-frame ones; the method was immunoSEQ multiplex PCR. The data contain 20,000 to 30,000 clones, about 88% of them singletons. Sequenced here: PBMCs, sampled before pembrolizumab treatment. Source of these receptors: an adult with mismatch repair-deficient cancer.

The chain couples TRBV2 to TRBJ2-1; 9 bases agree with TRBD2. The CDR3 runs 12 residues. The V gene end was trimmed by 8 bases and the J gene end by 15 bases; junction bases not matched to a gene: 11. Germline V gene lookup returns CDR1 SNHLY and CDR2 FYNNEI. CDR3 in amino acids: CASSLGGRALFF. The CDR3 region has the DNA TGTGCCAGCTCCTTAGGCGGGAGGGCCCTGTTCTTC.

The V gene is TRBV30, the J gene TRBJ1-6, with D possibly TRBD1 on 6 matching bases. The germline V gene encodes CDR1 GTSNPN and CDR2 SVGIG (reference sequence). Trimming took off 4 bases at V and 7 bases at J, with 11 bases between the two ends. The CDR3 spans 13 residues. The CDR3 coding sequence is TGTGCCTGGAATGTCAGGGGCAATTCACCCCTCCACTTT. This gives the protein CAWNVRGNSPLHF.

This clone is a singleton in its sample. The chain has TRBV2 and TRBJ1-1; D unresolved. The CDR3 sequence is 13 residues long. Germline-derived CDR1 and CDR2 are SNHLY and FYNNEI. Trimming left V 5 bases short and J 3 bases short, with 10 bases between. The CDR3 region is CASSMASDTEAFF. As DNA, the CDR3 is TGTGCCAGCAGTATGGCCTCTGACACTGAAGCTTTCTTT.

This clone was seen only once. The chain has TRBV19 and TRBJ1-5, with 12 bases fitting TRBD1. The length of the CDR3 is 18 residues. Per the germline V gene, CDR1 is LNHDA and CDR2 is SQIVND (reference sequence). The V and J ends lost 3 bases and 2 bases, in that order; junction bases with no gene match: 8. Here the CDR3 reads CASSIGGTGGRGNQPQHF. CDR3 sequence (DNA): TGTGCCAGTAGTATCGGGGGGACAGGGGGCAGAGGCAATCAGCCCCAGCATTTT.

This clone came up a few times. The chain employs TRBV7-9 and TRBJ2-5, with D maybe TRBD1 (7 bases). The V and J ends lost 4 bases and 2 bases respectively, with 17 bases between them. CDR1 is SEHNR and CDR2 is FQNEAQ in the germline V gene (reference sequence). This CDR3 is built from 16 residues. CDR3: CASSYTAGQIQETQYF. CDR3 nucleotides: TGTGCCAGCAGCTATACTGCGGGACAGATACAAGAGACCCAGTACTTC. The full variable domain, its missing parts supplied by reference TRBV7-9 and TRBJ2-5, is DTGVSQNPRHKITKRGQNVTFRCDPISEHNRLYWYRQTLGQGPEFLTYFQNEAQLEKSRLLSDRFSAERPKGSFSTLEIQRTEQGDSAMYLCASSYTAGQIQETQYFGPGTRLLVL.

The chain joins TRBV2 to TRBJ2-1, with TRBD2 identical over 11 bases. CDR3 length: 16 amino acids. From germline, CDR1 is SNHLY and CDR2 FYNNEI. V shed 8 bases and J 4 bases; nucleotides not matched to a gene: 10. CDR3 sequence reads: CASSPWGTSGYNEQFF. In DNA, the CDR3 is TGTGCCAGCTCACCCTGGGGGACTAGCGGATACAATGAGCAGTTCTTC.

CDR3 DNA sequence: TGTGCCAGCAGCTTAACAGGGGGCTTTTTAGGAAACACCATATATTTT. Protein product: CASSLTGGFLGNTIYF. This chain joins TRBV5-5 and TRBJ1-3; TRBD1 agrees at 9 bases. The CDR3 consists of 16 residues. V was clipped by 2 bases and J by 4 bases; unmatched bases: 7. Looked up from germline, CDR1 is SGHKS and CDR2 is YYEKEE (reference sequence).

The chain employs TRBV30 and TRBJ1-1; weak D call: TRBD1 (5 bases). The CDR3 contains 13 residues. Trimming stripped 0 bases from V and 1 base from J, with 6 bases between. CDR1 is GTSNPN and CDR2 is SVGIG in the germline V gene (reference sequence). CDR3 protein: CAWSVGANTEAFF. Here the CDR3 DNA reads TGTGCCTGGAGTGTAGGGGCGAACACTGAAGCTTTCTTT.

This chain uses TRBV28 with TRBJ2-1; D is possibly TRBD1 (5 bases). CDR1 MDHEN and CDR2 SYDVKM come from the germline V gene. There are 12 residues in the CDR3. With 6 bases removed from V and 6 bases from J, the gap between germline ends came to 9 bases. CDR3 coding DNA: TGTGCCAGCAGGGCGCAGGGCAATGAGCAGTTCTTC. Amino acid sequence: CASRAQGNEQFF.

As concerns this clone: A junction end diverges from the germline sequence, so it may reflect a read error. The V call is TRBV28, the J call TRBJ1-1; 7 bases are a match to TRBD1. The CDR3 runs 12 residues. Germline CDR1 is MDHEN and CDR2 is SYDVKM. CDR3 sequence: CASSLVGQVRSF. The DNA of the CDR3 is TGTGCCAGCAGTTTAGTCGGACAGGTCAGGTCCTTT.

This chain joins TRBV27 and TRBJ2-1, with D perhaps matching TRBD2 (7 bases). Trimming pared 6 bases from V and 6 bases from J, leaving 15 bases between. The CDR3 covers 14 residues. Germline V gene lookup returns CDR1 MNHEY and CDR2 SMNVEV (reference sequence). The CDR3 DNA sequence: TGTGCCAGCAGGCCCTACAGGGAGGGCAATGAGCAGTTCTTC. Its protein product is CASRPYREGNEQFF.

The rearrangement uses TRBV5-5 and TRBJ1-2; D unclear. Trimming took 1 base from V and 4 from J, leaving 11 bases between them. The CDR3 covers 14 residues. Germline assignment: CDR1 SGHKS and CDR2 YYEKEE (reference sequence). The DNA for the CDR3 is TGTGCCAGCAGCTTGACCGGCGGGATCTATGGCTACACCTTC. It yields the protein CASSLTGGIYGYTF.

V and J are TRBV23-1 and TRBJ2-7, with unresolved D. TRBV23-1 is given ORF status, its function remaining uncertain. The V end lost 4 bases, the J end lost 0 bases, and 10 bases lay between the germline ends. The CDR3 sequence is 14 residues long. The CDR3 coding sequence is TGCGCCAGCAGTCTCGACAAGAGCTCCTACGAGCAGTACTTC. This translates into CASSLDKSSYEQYF.

This clone appeared a single time. The chain uses TRBV14 and TRBJ2-3; 8 bases map to TRBD2. V lost 1 base, J lost 2 bases, and 5 bases stayed unmatched. The CDR3 loop spans 16 amino acids. CDR1 and CDR2 from the germline V gene are SGHDN and FVKESK. The CDR3 nucleotides are TGTGCCAGCAGCCAAGGCAGCGGGAGCAACACAGATACGCAGTATTTT. It translates to CASSQGSGSNTDTQYF.

In this sample, this clone turned up once. The CDR3 region has the DNA TGTGCCAGCAGCTTAGGGCTAGCGGGAGGAACCCCCGGGGAGCTGTTTTTT. It codes for CASSLGLAGGTPGELFF. J is TRBJ2-2 and V is TRBV7-6; TRBD2 matches at 11 bases. From germline, CDR1 is SGHVS and CDR2 FNYEAQ. This CDR3 is 17 amino acids long. J was trimmed by 6 bases and V by 1 base; bases with no gene match: 7.

The chain combines TRBV19 with TRBJ2-1; D is unresolved. This CDR3 contains 15 residues. Germline lookup yields CDR1 LNHDA and CDR2 SQIVND (reference sequence). V lost 5 bases, J lost 3 bases, and 14 bases lay in between. CDR3 loop: CASSSGKRNYNEQFF. Here the CDR3 DNA reads TGTGCCAGTAGTTCTGGTAAGAGGAACTACAATGAGCAGTTCTTC.